This TCR beta chain was profiled in a study of blood T cells in healthy people across ages (dated by TCRdb to 2013 to 2016). Background for the entire study: In model experiments, roughly one uniquely barcoded TCR beta cDNA molecule per two T cells was captured by template switching. The study analyzed two additional independent replicas of 1 million unique cDNA reads from the same blood draw for two donors, one aged 18 to 29 and one aged 80 or older. To avoid experimental bias, donors of different ages were randomly spread across the sequencing lanes. Using deep sequencing normalized with unique cDNA molecular identifiers, the study measured how TCR beta repertoire diversity changes with age. Four age groups were formed from the donors: young (average 16 years), middle-aged (approximately 40), aged (around 68) and long-lived (roughly 81).

The germline V gene (reference sequence) gives CDR1 as LNHDA and CDR2 as SQIVND. The germline ends are 20 bases apart after V is trimmed by 4 bases and J by 8 bases. Reading from cysteine to phenylalanine, the CDR3 counts 15 amino acids. The entry retains the CDR3 DNA only, 45 bases that are in frame from base 1. Preparation of the library involved 5' RACE. The data were produced on an Illumina HiSeq 2500. A second PCR of 7 to 11 cycles was run with a J-beta primer mix and a sample-barcoded 5' primer. A template-switch 5' adaptor carrying 12 random nucleotides introduced a unique molecular identifier onto each TCR beta cDNA molecule. Each sample yielded at least 3 million CDR3-containing paired-end reads. First-strand cDNA was synthesized from all RNA with the Mint cDNA synthesis kit, primed by a TRBC-specific oligonucleotide. Following uracil-DNA glycosylase treatment, all cDNA underwent a first 18-cycle PCR with the universal primers M1SS and BC2_uni_R. In the paper's pipeline: For normalization, 1 million high-quality reads were randomly selected from each sample, with every read carrying a distinct molecular identifier. Instead of being binned into consensus sequences, reads that shared molecular identifiers were thrown out. MiTCR, set to a Q25 quality threshold and the strictest error-elimination algorithm, was used for CDR3 identification, clonotype clustering and error correction. A nonparametric unseen species model with Euler transformation was used to estimate a lower bound on total TCR beta diversity. Starting from the raw public reads, TCRdb applied fastp trimming at Q25, assembled clones with MiXCR and retained in-frame beta chains. Merged by CDR3 protein, the rows form single entries marked with the most common genes and DNA. V and J calls and clone size were set by TCRdb, not the authors. In this sample the table shows about 720,000 distinct CDR3 sequences, approximately 22% of which occur a single time. Clones ranked in the top ten supply approximately 20% of the sample.

The 39 donors, aged roughly 6 to 90 years, were systemically healthy Caucasian individuals from Russia. Each donor gave about 9.7 milliliters of peripheral blood, drawn into EDTA-treated Vacutainer tubes. PBMCs were isolated by Ficoll-Paque density-gradient centrifugation, with at least 6.5 million obtained per sample. Trizol reagent was used to extract total RNA from PBMCs, with at least 5 micrograms per sample. For every donor, an aliquot of PBMCs went through flow cytometry to measure the percentages of naive CD45RAhigh/CD27high T cells. Regarding this clonotype: It lacks a known antigen. Qualities for individual bases were not recorded, and no much larger clone is one base off.

Results the study describes overall, beyond this receptor: Conclusive comparison of naive and antigen-experienced compartments was prevented by the profiling of bulk unsorted PBMCs. As age increased, observed TCR beta diversity per million T cells dropped in a roughly linear way, and a significant reduction was already evident by age about 36. Estimates of total diversity based on one million sequenced T cells were considered lower bounds and underestimates. There was a strong correlation between observed TCR beta diversity and the percentage of naive T cells measured by flow cytometry. Because the CMV infection status of the donors was unknown, age-related changes in expanded clonotypes may potentially have been confounded. Compared with the aged group, the long-lived group had more naive CD4+ T cells, fewer expanded clones and increased TCR diversity, a pattern suggesting age selection.

This receptor chain uses TRBV19 and TRBJ1-2; TRBD1 is perhaps the D gene, given 5 matching bases. Sequenced material: blood. This TCR was recovered from a man aged 70-80 years in good health. This receptor has the CDR3 CASSKIQDRGYGYTF. The DNA sequence is given as TGTGCCAGTAGTAAAATACAGGACCGGGGCTACGGCTACACCTTC.